What follows are 25 T cell receptor beta chains derived from one specimen sequenced in a study of PD-L1 blockade in urothelial cancer. Using immunoSEQ multiplex PCR, the repertoire was profiled, and TCRdb retains in-frame clones only, with some absent. The table has 48,000 or so clones, 80% to 90% seen once. As to time point: peripheral blood 6 weeks after treatment start. Source: PBMCs, taken around atezolizumab (anti-PD-L1) treatment. The receptors were gathered from a man between 65 and 79 years old with urothelial cancer.

V and J are TRBV6-6 and TRBJ2-7, with D maybe TRBD1 (6 bases). V lost 5 bases and J 5 bases, leaving 16 bases between the germline ends. CDR1 MNHNY and CDR2 SVGAGI come from the germline V gene (reference sequence). The CDR3 is 14 amino acids. The chain's CDR3 is CASSTPGQRHEQYF. The CDR3 DNA follows: TGTGCCAGCAGTACCCCGGGACAACGACACGAGCAGTACTTC.

J is TRBJ1-5 and V is TRBV6-1; weak D call: TRBD1 (6 bases). V was clipped by 6 bases and J by 7 bases, with 16 bases between them. There are 14 residues in the CDR3. CDR1 MNHNS and CDR2 SASEGT come from the germline V gene. The CDR3 loop reads CASSVQGSGQPQHF. CDR3 sequence (DNA): TGTGCCAGCAGCGTACAGGGAAGCGGCCAGCCCCAGCATTTT.

The rearrangement links TRBV5-5 to TRBJ1-2; 7 nucleotides agree with TRBD1. The CDR3 spans 13 residues. V gave up 4 bases and J gave up 11 bases; unmatched junction bases: 11. The germline CDR1 and CDR2 sequences are SGHKS and YYEKEE (reference sequence). The CDR3, as DNA: TGTGCCAGCAGCCCAGGGACAGTGGGTAGATACACCTTC. The encoded protein is CASSPGTVGRYTF.

The rearrangement joins TRBV19 to TRBJ2-2, with TRBD2 matching 9 bases. This CDR3 has 14 amino acids. In germline, CDR1 is LNHDA, CDR2 SQIVND (reference sequence). The trim removed 5 bases at V and 9 bases at J, leaving 7 bases unmatched. As DNA, the CDR3 is TGTGCCAGTAGTGTTGCGGGAGGGCCTCGGGAGCTGTTTTTT. Amino acids: CASSVAGGPRELFF.

This chain joins TRBV5-4 and TRBJ2-1; D might be TRBD2 (5 bases). This CDR3 has 19 amino acids. Germline CDR1 SGHNT, CDR2 YYREEE (reference sequence). V dropped 0 bases and J dropped 1 base, with 20 bases sitting between them. CDR3 region: CASSLAPWGATGSYNEQFF. DNA for the CDR3: TGTGCCAGCAGCTTGGCACCTTGGGGAGCGACTGGGTCCTACAATGAGCAGTTCTTC.

The V and J genes are TRBV18 and TRBJ2-5; 8 nucleotides match TRBD1. Germline-derived CDR1 and CDR2 are KGHSH and LQKENI. The CDR3 is 14 amino acids. J lost 5 bases, V lost 3 bases, and 5 bases had no gene match. The CDR3 reads CASSPQGAYETQYF. CDR3 nucleotides: TGTGCCAGCTCACCCCAGGGGGCGTATGAGACCCAGTACTTC.

As DNA, the CDR3 is TGTGCCTGGAGTGGGGGACAGGGGAGCAATCAGCCCCAGCATTTT. Protein: CAWSGGQGSNQPQHF. V and J are TRBV30 and TRBJ1-5; TRBD1 agrees at 10 bases. The CDR3 has 15 amino acids. V was clipped by 1 base and J by 1 base; unmatched bases: 1. Germline V lookup: CDR1 GTSNPN, CDR2 SVGIG (reference sequence).

J is TRBJ2-3 and V is TRBV19; 9 bases agree with TRBD2. The CDR3 runs to 16 residues. Trimming removed 4 bases from V and 5 bases from J; junction bases left unmatched: 10. Looked up from germline, CDR1 is LNHDA and CDR2 is SQIVND (reference sequence). The CDR3: CASSKHSGSGVDTQYF. CDR3 bases: TGTGCCAGTAGTAAACATAGCGGGAGTGGTGTAGATACGCAGTATTTT.

This chain links TRBV5-1 with TRBJ2-2; tentatively, D is TRBD2 (5 bases). V lost 4 bases to trimming and J lost 4 bases, with 14 bases between them. The CDR3 loop spans 15 amino acids. CDR1 is SGHRS, CDR2 YFSETQ, per germline. CDR3 sequence (DNA): TGCGCCAGCAGCCTACGAGCGGCGGGCACCGGGGAGCTGTTTTTT. Translation gives CASSLRAAGTGELFF.

This chain connects TRBV5-1 to TRBJ2-7; TRBD1 agrees at 7 bases. The CDR3 contains 15 residues. The J segment lost 3 bases and the V segment lost 1 base, leaving 7 bases of the junction unmatched. CDR1 is SGHRS, CDR2 YFSETQ, per germline. DNA of the CDR3: TGCGCCAGCAGCTTGAATACAGGGGATTTCTACGAGCAGTACTTC. It encodes CASSLNTGDFYEQYF.

CDR3 region: CAWSRTGPGELFF. In DNA form, the CDR3 reads TGTGCCTGGTCTCGTACAGGGCCCGGGGAGCTGTTTTTT. The V and J genes are TRBV30 and TRBJ2-2, with a possible D match to TRBD1 (6 bases). The CDR3 is made up of 13 amino acids. The germline V gene has CDR1 GTSNPN and CDR2 SVGIG (reference sequence). V lost 5 bases and J 6 bases, leaving 13 bases between the germline ends.

J is TRBJ2-2 and V is TRBV19; 10 nucleotides align to TRBD2. Trimming removed 8 bases from V and 5 bases from J; junction bases left unmatched: 5. Germline CDR1 reads LNHDA; CDR2 reads SQIVND (reference sequence). The CDR3 runs to 14 residues. The CDR3 nucleotides are TGTGCCAGTGAGCGGGAGGGCCGAACCGGGGAGCTGTTTTTT. It yields the protein CASEREGRTGELFF.

The chain joins TRBV9 to TRBJ2-1; possibly TRBD2 for D (6 bases). Germline V gene sequence: CDR1 SGDLS, CDR2 YYNGEE. The CDR3 is 15 residues long. V lost 0 bases and J 2 bases, leaving 9 bases between the germline ends. In nucleotides, the CDR3 is TGTGCCAGCAGCGTAGCCGGGAGTGCCTACAATGAGCAGTTCTTC. It translates to CASSVAGSAYNEQFF.

The chain joins TRBV18 to TRBJ2-6, with a tentative D call TRBD1 (6 bases). CDR1 is KGHSH and CDR2 is LQKENI in the germline V gene. The CDR3 extends over 17 amino acids. V was trimmed by 3 bases and J by 4 bases, leaving 16 bases between them. The CDR3, as DNA: TGTGCCAGCTCACCCACCTTGGGGGCGGTAGGGGCCAACGTCCTGACTTTC. It is translated as CASSPTLGAVGANVLTF.

This clone has only a few counts. This rearrangement joins TRBV5-6 to TRBJ1-2; D remains unclear. With 0 bases removed from V and 5 bases from J, the gap between germline ends came to 14 bases. This CDR3 has 15 residues. CDR1 and CDR2 from the germline V gene are SGHDT and YYEEEE. CDR3 amino acids: CASSLAGGSLYGYTF. The CDR3 DNA sequence: TGTGCCAGCAGCTTGGCCGGTGGGAGTCTATATGGCTACACCTTC.

The chain recombines TRBV29-1 with TRBJ2-5; no clear D gene. The germline V gene encodes CDR1 SQVTM and CDR2 ANQGSEA. V shed 7 bases and J shed 5 bases, with 8 bases lying between them. This CDR3 has 10 residues. CDR3 in DNA: TGCAGCGCGGGTGGGGAGACCCAGTACTTC. Amino acid sequence: CSAGGETQYF.

The rearrangement joins TRBV6-1 to TRBJ2-2; D is unresolved. Germline lookup yields CDR1 MNHNS and CDR2 SASEGT. The length of the CDR3 is 13 residues. The germline V and J ends were trimmed by 5 bases and 2 bases, with 6 bases remaining between them. CDR3 protein: CASSLSNTGELFF. Here the CDR3 DNA reads TGTGCCAGCAGTCTTTCCAACACCGGGGAGCTGTTTTTT.

The rearrangement uses TRBV28 and TRBJ1-3, with 8 bases lining up with TRBD1. J gave up 2 bases and V 4 bases, and 1 base lay outside the gene matches. Per germline, CDR1 MDHEN and CDR2 SYDVKM. The CDR3 is made up of 14 amino acids. The DNA for the CDR3 is TGTGCCAGCAGTTCGACAGGGGCTGGAAACACCATATATTTT. Amino acid sequence: CASSSTGAGNTIYF.

This clone came up once. This chain links TRBV2 with TRBJ2-1, with 9 bases matching TRBD2. CDR3 length equals 17 residues. V trimming: 6 bases; J trimming: 5 bases; junction bases outside the gene matches: 14. Germline lookup yields CDR1 SNHLY and CDR2 FYNNEI. The CDR3 nucleotides are TGTGCCAGCAGGAGGGACTCTACGAGCGGGAGGAACAATGAGCAGTTCTTC. It translates to CASRRDSTSGRNNEQFF.

V is TRBV4-1 and J is TRBJ2-7; 12 bases align to TRBD2. CDR3 length equals 18 residues. Germline V gene lookup returns CDR1 MGHRA and CDR2 YSYEKL. The V gene end was trimmed by 0 bases and the J gene end by 3 bases; junction bases not matched to a gene: 9. This chain's CDR3 is CASSQEMKGLAGFYEQYF. CDR3 sequence (DNA): TGCGCCAGCAGCCAAGAGATGAAGGGACTAGCGGGCTTCTACGAGCAGTACTTC.

The V and J genes are TRBV6-5 and TRBJ1-4, with 9 positions matching TRBD1. This CDR3 is 15 amino acids long. J lost 8 bases, V lost 6 bases, and 10 bases had no gene match. Germline CDR1 and CDR2: MNHEY and SVGAGI. The CDR3 DNA is TGTGCCAGCAGCCCCACCGGGACAGGGAGAGAAAAACTGTTTTTT. Translating gives CASSPTGTGREKLFF.

The chain uses TRBV7-9 and TRBJ2-5, with TRBD1 matching over 10 bases. The V gene end was trimmed by 5 bases and the J gene end by 7 bases; junction bases not matched to a gene: 4. Germline values: CDR1 SEHNR, CDR2 FQNEAQ (reference sequence). The CDR3 totals 13 residues. CDR3 bases: TGTGCCAGCAGCAGAGGACAGGGGGGGACCCAGTACTTC. Amino acid sequence: CASSRGQGGTQYF.

As regards this clone: Other DNA sequences in this specimen translate into the identical CDR3. This rearrangement joins TRBV6-5 to TRBJ1-1; 7 nucleotides agree with TRBD1. CDR1 and CDR2 (germline): MNHEY, SVGAGI. The CDR3 is 14 amino acids. Trimming cost V 2 bases and J 8 bases; bases outside gene matches: 8. The CDR3 sequence is CASSYGKGAVEAFF. The CDR3 DNA reads as TGTGCCAGCAGTTACGGGAAGGGGGCGGTGGAAGCTTTCTTT.

The CDR3 DNA reads TGTGCCAGCAGCAGGACAGGGGACCACGAGCAGTACTTC. Residues: CASSRTGDHEQYF. The chain recombines TRBV5-4 with TRBJ2-7, with TRBD1 matching 9 bases. The CDR3 has 13 residues. CDR1 and CDR2 from the germline V gene are SGHNT and YYREEE (reference sequence). J gave up 5 bases and V 4 bases, and 4 bases lay outside the gene matches.

The rearrangement links TRBV28 to TRBJ2-7, with 10 positions matching TRBD1. J was trimmed by 4 bases and V by 6 bases; bases with no gene match: 9. The CDR3 runs 15 residues. Germline CDR1 MDHEN, CDR2 SYDVKM. In nucleotides, the CDR3 is TGTGCCAGCAGGACCCCGGGACAGGGGATTTACGAGCAGTACTTC. This sequence encodes CASRTPGQGIYEQYF.